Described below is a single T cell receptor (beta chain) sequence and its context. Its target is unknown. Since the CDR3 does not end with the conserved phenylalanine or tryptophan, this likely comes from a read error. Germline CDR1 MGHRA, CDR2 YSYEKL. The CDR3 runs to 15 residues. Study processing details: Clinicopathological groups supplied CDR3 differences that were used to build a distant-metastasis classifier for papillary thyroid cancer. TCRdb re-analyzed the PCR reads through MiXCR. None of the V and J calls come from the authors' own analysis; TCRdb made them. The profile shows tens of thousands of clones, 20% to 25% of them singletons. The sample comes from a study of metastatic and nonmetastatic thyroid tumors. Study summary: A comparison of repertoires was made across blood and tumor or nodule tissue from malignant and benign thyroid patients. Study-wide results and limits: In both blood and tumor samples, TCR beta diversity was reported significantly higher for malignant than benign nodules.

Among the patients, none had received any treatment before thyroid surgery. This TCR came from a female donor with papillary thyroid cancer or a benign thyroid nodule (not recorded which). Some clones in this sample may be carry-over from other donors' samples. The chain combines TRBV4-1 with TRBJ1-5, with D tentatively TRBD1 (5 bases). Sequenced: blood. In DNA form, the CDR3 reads TGCGCCAGCAGCCAAGAAGCGGGGCCCAATCGGCCCCAGCATTTG. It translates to CASSQEAGPNRPQHL.